The sequence of this T cell receptor beta chain was determined in a study of graft-versus-host responses after intestinal transplantation. CDR3 size: 9 residues. Trimming took 8 bases from V and 5 from J, leaving 4 bases between them. Germline assignment: CDR1 MDHEN and CDR2 SYDVKM. The method was immunoSEQ multiplex PCR; TCRdb's version includes in-frame clones alone and lacks a portion of them. The sample carries 20,000 to 25,000 clones, approximately 92% recorded once. Sequenced material: PBMCs, taken 262 days after intestinal transplant. The chain joins TRBV28 to TRBJ2-7; D gene ambiguous. This clonotype was obtained from a human patient who received an intestinal transplant, so some T cells may come from the graft donor. CDR3 region: CASGNEQYF. CDR3 coding DNA: TGTGCCAGCGGGAACGAGCAGTACTTC.